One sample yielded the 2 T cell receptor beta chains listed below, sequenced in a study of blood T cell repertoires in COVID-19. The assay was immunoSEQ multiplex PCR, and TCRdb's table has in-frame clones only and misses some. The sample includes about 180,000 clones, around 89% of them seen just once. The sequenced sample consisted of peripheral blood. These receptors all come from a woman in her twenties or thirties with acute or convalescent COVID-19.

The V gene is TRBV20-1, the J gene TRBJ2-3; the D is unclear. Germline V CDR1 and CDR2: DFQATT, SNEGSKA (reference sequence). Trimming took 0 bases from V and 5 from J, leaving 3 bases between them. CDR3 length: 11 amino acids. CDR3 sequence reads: CSARDLDTQYF. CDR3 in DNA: TGCAGTGCTAGAGACCTAGATACGCAGTATTTT.

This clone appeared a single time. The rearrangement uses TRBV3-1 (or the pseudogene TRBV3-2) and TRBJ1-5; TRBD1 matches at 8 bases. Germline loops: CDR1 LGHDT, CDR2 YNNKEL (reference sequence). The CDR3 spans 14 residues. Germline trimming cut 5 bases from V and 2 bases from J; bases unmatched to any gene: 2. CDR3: CASSWGQGNQPQHF. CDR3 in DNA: TGTGCCAGCAGCTGGGGACAGGGCAATCAGCCCCAGCATTTT.